The sequence of this TCR beta chain was determined in a study of blood T cell repertoires in COVID-19. About the research overall: Specimens from acute and convalescent COVID-19 originated in the United States, Italy and Spain.

Here immunoSEQ multiplex PCR was the method, and the copy in TCRdb shows in-frame clones only, minus some. This table has 60,000 to 90,000 clones, around 80% appearing once. Germline V gene sequence: CDR1 LNHDA, CDR2 SQIVND (reference sequence). The CDR3 runs 14 residues. J lost 2 bases, V lost 3 bases, and 3 bases had no gene match. The chain uses TRBV19 and TRBJ2-7; 8 bases line up with TRBD2. The sequence derives from a woman aged 50 to 65 with acute or convalescent COVID-19. The sequencing sample was made of peripheral blood. The CDR3 reads CASSIPGGAYEQYF. CDR3 nucleotide sequence: TGTGCCAGTAGTATTCCGGGAGGGGCCTACGAGCAGTACTTC.